This entry is about one TCR beta chain. Its antigen remains unidentified. Qualities for individual bases were not recorded, and no much larger clone is one base off. The sample belongs to a study of T-cell reconstitution after alpha-beta-depleted transplantation in children (dated by TCRdb to the mid-2010s). For the study in its entirety: Using TCR repertoire profiling, the study followed T-cell immune reconstitution in a quantitative way in children after TCRalphabeta/CD19-depleted allogeneic hematopoietic cell transplantation.

In light of the paper, this sample's treatment or condition label describes: allogeneic hematopoietic cell transplantation with graft depleted of TCRalphabeta T cells and CD19 B cells. The transplant recipients were children given TCRalphabeta/CD19-depleted allogeneic hematopoietic cell grafts. Summary of the overall study and its limitations: The high TCRbeta diversity at day 60 in some patients was ascribed to recipient T cells and intrathymic progenitors that had survived conditioning. About two months after transplant, the apparently early recovery of alphabetaT-cell counts reportedly depended on just several hundred clones that had expanded rapidly and came from non-depleted graft cells. Over the following months the frequencies of hyperexpanded clones went down, and after one year T-cell counts and TCRbeta diversity were mostly credited to newly produced T cells.

Library creation used PCR. The instrument given in TCRdb is Illumina HiSeq 2500. To normalize quantification of the TCRbeta repertoire, the TCR libraries were built with molecular barcoding that relied on unique molecular identifiers. TCRdb trimmed public reads at Q25 via fastp, called clones via MiXCR and kept in-frame beta chains. Entries are consolidated by CDR3 protein sequence, retaining the most common genes and DNA. Recorded for this sample are approximately 800,000 distinct CDR3 sequences; about 15% of them occurred a single time. The ten biggest clones cover under 6% of the sample. The source is a male patient younger than 18 who had a stem cell transplant for acute lymphoblastic leukemia, so the T cells may come from the graft donor. The sequencing here drew on PBMCs, mostly from graft donor cells, taken 360 days after TCRalphabeta/CD19-depleted stem cell transplant.

CDR3 sequence: CASTEGLTNTEAFF. The DNA sequence is given as TGTGCCAGCACCGAGGGGCTGACCAACACTGAAGCTTTCTTT. The chain links TRBV6-1 with TRBJ1-1; the D gene is perhaps TRBD1, from 5 matching bases. V gives up 7 bases and J gives up 2 bases, and the segment between their germline ends measures 14 bases. The CDR3 runs 14 residues from the cysteine to the phenylalanine. The CDR3 DNA has 42 bases and is translated from base 1. The germline V gene supplies CDR1 MNHNS and CDR2 SASEGT.